The rows below give T cell receptor beta chains drawn from one sample of a study of brain T cells in children with intractable seizures. Method: immunoSEQ multiplex PCR; TCRdb's copy keeps in-frame clones and lacks some. The sample yields about 76,000 clones, about 92% seen once. Sequencing was performed on peripheral blood, taken at surgery. The origin of the receptors is a boy younger than two with tuberous sclerosis and intractable seizures. The conserved cysteine and the conserved F or W are not part of the CDR3 here.

v_gene	len	j_gene	CDR3aa
TRBV6-2/TRBV6-3	12	TRBJ2-5	ASSHLTGGETQY
TRBV6-4	13	TRBJ1-6	ASSDKSPRDSPLH
TRBV7-9	17	TRBJ1-6	ASRNLRDRGISYNSPLH
TRBV5-6	11	TRBJ1-1	ASSWSVKEKAF
TRBV25-1	14	TRBJ2-6	ASSEGSGTGANVLT
TRBV3-1/TRBV3-2	12	TRBJ1-5	ASSQWTGGQPQH
TRBV6-5	11	TRBJ2-7	ASRDRGIGEQY
TRBV19	16	TRBJ2-7	ASSIEGRGTGYWYEQY
TRBV6-5	13	TRBJ1-1	ASSYNSGQNTEAF
TRBV14	11	TRBJ1-2	ASSPDRAYGYT
TRBV27	14	TRBJ2-3	ASSLSPGWDADTQY
TRBV13	13	TRBJ2-3	ASSLNRGAWDTQY
TRBV27	13	TRBJ1-1	ASSLTMAMNTEAF
TRBV6-5	13	TRBJ1-2	ASSQGQTPNYGYT
TRBV7-9	11	TRBJ1-2	ASSPNLNYGYT
TRBV7-9	12	TRBJ1-5	ASSSSGRDQPQH
TRBV9	9	TRBJ2-1	ASSDGTDLF
TRBV5-4	13	TRBJ1-6	ASSWRTGPNSPLH
TRBV5-6	11	TRBJ1-1	ASSLGTNTEAF
TRBV6-1	13	TRBJ1-1	ASSEGDRVNTEAF
TRBV4-1	15	TRBJ1-5	ASSQDVRRGVNQPQH
TRBV19	17	TRBJ2-4	ASSQYLRGQGIAKNIQY
TRBV11-2	15	TRBJ1-2	ASSPPGQGARGYGYT
TRBV6-4	12	TRBJ2-5	ASSLRRGQETQY
TRBV3-1/TRBV3-2	16	TRBJ2-2	ASSQEGGLAIGAGELF
TRBV25-1	12	TRBJ2-7	ASSEFWGDYEQY
TRBV29-1	12	TRBJ1-2	SVDSGGEGSGYT
TRBV7-8	12	TRBJ1-2	ASSLGSANYGYT
TRBV11-2	15	TRBJ2-5	ASSQMSGRSYQETQY
TRBV27	13	TRBJ1-6	ASSHRDRRPSPLH
TRBV19	14	TRBJ1-6	ASSILPGSSNSPLH
TRBV28	9	TRBJ2-5	ASLAGETQY
TRBV11-2	12	TRBJ1-6	ASSQLTGVSPLH
TRBV29-1	11	TRBJ1-2	SVEWRGTYGYT
TRBV5-4	17	TRBJ2-7	ASSSFSFELAGGEYEQY
TRBV7-6	15	TRBJ1-5	ASSPNPTGYSNQPQH